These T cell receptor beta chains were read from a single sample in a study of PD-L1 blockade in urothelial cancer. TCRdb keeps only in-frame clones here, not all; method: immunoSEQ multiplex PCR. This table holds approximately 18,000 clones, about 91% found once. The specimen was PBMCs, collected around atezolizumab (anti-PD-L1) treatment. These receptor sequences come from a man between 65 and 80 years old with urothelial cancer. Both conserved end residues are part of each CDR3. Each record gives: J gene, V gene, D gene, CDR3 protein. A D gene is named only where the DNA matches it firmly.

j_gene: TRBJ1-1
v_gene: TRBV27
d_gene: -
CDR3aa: CASSLSSGSEAFF

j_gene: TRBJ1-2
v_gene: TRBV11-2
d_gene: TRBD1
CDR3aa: CASSQQGGGYTF

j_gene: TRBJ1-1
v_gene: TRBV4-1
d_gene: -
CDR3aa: CASSQEPGGFGMEAFF

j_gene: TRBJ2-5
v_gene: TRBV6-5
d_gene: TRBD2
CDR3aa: CASRFLAGANETQYF

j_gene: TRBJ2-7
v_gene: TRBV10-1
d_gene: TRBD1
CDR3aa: CASSEMTGMGYEQYF

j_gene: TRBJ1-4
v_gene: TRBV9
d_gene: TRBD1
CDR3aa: CASSTLRTGSGEKLFF

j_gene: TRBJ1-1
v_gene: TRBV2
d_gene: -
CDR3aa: CASSIREVNTEAFF

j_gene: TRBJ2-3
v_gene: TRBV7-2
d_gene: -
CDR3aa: CASSSPGIPTQYF

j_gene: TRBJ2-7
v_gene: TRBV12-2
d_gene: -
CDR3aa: CAPGTPYEQYF

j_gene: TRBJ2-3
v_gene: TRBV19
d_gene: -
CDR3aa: CASSTGLLTDTQYF

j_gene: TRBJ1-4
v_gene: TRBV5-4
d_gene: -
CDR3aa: CASSLDLTRQDLFF

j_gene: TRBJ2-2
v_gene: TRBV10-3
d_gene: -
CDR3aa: CAISEGAMNTGELFF

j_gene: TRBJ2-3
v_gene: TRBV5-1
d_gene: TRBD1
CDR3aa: CASSLVTGGIDTQYF

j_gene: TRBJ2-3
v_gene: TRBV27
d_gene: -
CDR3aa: CASSHSQLGDTQYF

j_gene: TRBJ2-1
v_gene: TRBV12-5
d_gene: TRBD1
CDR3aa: CASARQGNEQFF

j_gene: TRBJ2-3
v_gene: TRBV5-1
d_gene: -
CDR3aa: CASSLESGGDTQYF

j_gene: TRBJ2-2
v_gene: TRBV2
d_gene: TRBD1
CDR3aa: CASSESSTGGPGELFF

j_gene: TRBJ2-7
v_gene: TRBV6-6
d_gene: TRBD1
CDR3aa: CASVGQGYEQYF

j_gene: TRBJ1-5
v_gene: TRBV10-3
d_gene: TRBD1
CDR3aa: CAIGLQGDGQPQHF

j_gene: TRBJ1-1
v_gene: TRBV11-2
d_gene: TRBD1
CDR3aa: CASIGTGSLAEAFF

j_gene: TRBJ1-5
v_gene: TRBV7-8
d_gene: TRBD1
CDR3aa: CASSPFQGAVSNQPQHF

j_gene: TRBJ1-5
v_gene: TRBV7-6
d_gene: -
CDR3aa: CASSFLLWEFNQPQHF

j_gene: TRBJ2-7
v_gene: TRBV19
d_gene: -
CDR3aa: CASSRAGPWSYEQYF

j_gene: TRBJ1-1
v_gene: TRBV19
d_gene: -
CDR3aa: CASSPRGGGPEAFF